These 21 T cell receptor beta chains came from one sample sequenced in a study of cytomegalovirus exposure and HLA in healthy donors. The PCR contained 60 Vbeta and 13 Jbeta primers. Some clones are missing from TCRdb's copy, which holds only in-frame ones; the method was immunoSEQ multiplex PCR. The data hold over 110,000 clones, with about four fifths observed a single time. The sequenced material came from PBMCs. The receptors derive from a man in his forties or fifties in good health and CMV-seronegative.

The chain links TRBV6-1 to TRBJ1-5; possible D gene TRBD1, 5 bases. Looked up from germline, CDR1 is MNHNS and CDR2 is SASEGT. This CDR3 contains 18 residues. V lost 1 base and J lost 4, with 20 bases in between. CDR3 residues: CASSEVFTGQTSNQPQHF. The CDR3 bases are TGTGCCAGCAGTGAAGTGTTTACAGGCCAGACTTCTAATCAGCCCCAGCATTTT.

Here the CDR3 reads CASSLHRVNTEAFF. The CDR3 bases are TGTGCCAGCAGCTTGCACAGGGTAAACACTGAAGCTTTCTTT. The chain joins TRBV7-2 to TRBJ1-1, with D possibly TRBD1 on 6 matching bases. This CDR3 is built from 14 residues. Germline assignment: CDR1 SGHTA and CDR2 FQGNSA. The germline V and J ends were trimmed by 3 bases and 2 bases, with 10 bases remaining between them.

The rearrangement joins TRBV5-1 to TRBJ2-5, with 12 bases identical to TRBD2. Per germline, CDR1 SGHRS and CDR2 YFSETQ. The V gene end was trimmed by 5 bases and the J gene end by 0 bases; junction bases not matched to a gene: 8. CDR3 length: 17 residues. CDR3 DNA sequence: TGCGCCAGCAGTTCACGGTGGACTAGCGGGGACCAAGAGACCCAGTACTTC. Translation: CASSSRWTSGDQETQYF.

This clone was seen a few times. The rearrangement joins TRBV7-2 to TRBJ2-3; no definite D call. Germline V CDR1 and CDR2: SGHTA, FQGNSA. The ends were cut back, 4 bases at V and 2 bases at J, with 10 bases in the middle. The CDR3 loop spans 14 amino acids. CDR3 bases: TGTGCCAGCAGCTCCACCTATGCCACAGATACGCAGTATTTT. It translates to CASSSTYATDTQYF. The full variable domain, in which reference TRBV7-2 and TRBJ2-3 provide the parts outside the CDR3, is GAGVSQSPSNKVTEKGKDVELRCDPISGHTALYWYRQSLGQGLEFLIYFQGNSAPDKSGLPSDRFSAERTGGSVSTLTIQRTQQEDSAVYLCASSSTYATDTQYFGPGTRLTVL.

V is TRBV15 and J is TRBJ2-2; 11 nucleotides match TRBD2. The germline V gene has CDR1 LNHNV and CDR2 YYDKDF (reference sequence). V trimming: 5 bases; J trimming: 6 bases; junction bases outside the gene matches: 8. The CDR3 loop spans 16 amino acids. CDR3 coding DNA: TGTGCCACCAGCCGGTTGACTAGCGGGGTCGCCGGGGAGCTGTTTTTT. This sequence encodes CATSRLTSGVAGELFF. Filled out from reference TRBV15 and TRBJ2-2, the complete variable domain reads DAMVIQNPRYQVTQFGKPVTLSCSQTLNHNVMYWYQQKSSQAPKLLFHYYDKDFNNEADTPDNFQSRRPNTSFCFLDIRSPGLGDTAMYLCATSRLTSGVAGELFFGEGSRLTVL.

Comments on this clone: Other DNA sequences in this specimen translate into the identical CDR3. The chain employs TRBV9 and TRBJ2-1; 7 nucleotides match TRBD2. In germline, CDR1 is SGDLS, CDR2 YYNGEE. The CDR3 runs to 15 residues. V shed 4 bases, J shed 0 bases, and the junction held 4 bases outside the gene matches. The CDR3 region is CASSPGTNSYNEQFF. The CDR3 DNA reads TGTGCCAGCAGCCCCGGGACTAACTCCTACAATGAGCAGTTCTTC.

The chain links TRBV10-3 to TRBJ2-5, with a tentative D call TRBD1 (8 bases). Judging by the DNA end, TRBJ2-7 fits better; the J call may be wrong. The CDR3 runs to 15 residues. The germline V gene has CDR1 ENHRY and CDR2 SYGVKD. CDR3 bases: TGTGCCATCAGATGGGGAGGGACAGGAGATTACGAGCAGTACTTC. It yields the protein CAIRWGGTGDYEQYF.

The CDR3 loop is CARRGTGELFF. The CDR3 coding sequence is TGTGCCAGACGAGGGACCGGGGAGCTGTTTTTT. The chain recombines TRBV7-9 with TRBJ2-2, with TRBD2 as a possible D gene (5 bases). The V end was cut by 9 bases, the J end by 5 bases, with 7 bases between. CDR1 is SEHNR, CDR2 FQNEAQ, per germline (reference sequence). The length of the CDR3 is 11 residues.

The chain links TRBV28 to TRBJ1-4; the D is unclear. Germline CDR1 reads MDHEN; CDR2 reads SYDVKM. This CDR3 region has 13 residues. V was trimmed by 10 bases and J by 2 bases, leaving 11 bases between them. The DNA of the CDR3 is TGTGCCACCGTCAGCGCGACTAATGAAAAACTGTTTTTT. This sequence encodes CATVSATNEKLFF.

The chain employs TRBV28 and TRBJ1-4; D might be TRBD1 (5 bases). The CDR3 is made up of 12 amino acids. V lost 5 bases, J lost 11 bases, and 12 bases lay in between. Germline CDR1 and CDR2: MDHEN and SYDVKM. As DNA, the CDR3 is TGTGCCAGCAGTCGGGGGGGGTGGAAACTGTTTTTT. This encodes CASSRGGWKLFF.

The chain has TRBV6-5 and TRBJ1-2, with 7 bases matching TRBD1. From germline, CDR1 is MNHEY and CDR2 SVGAGI. The V and J ends lost 8 bases and 3 bases, in that order; junction bases with no gene match: 3. This CDR3 is 12 amino acids long. CDR3 region: CASFDRDYGYTF. Written as DNA, the CDR3 is TGTGCCAGCTTCGACAGGGACTATGGCTACACCTTC.

The chain couples TRBV13 to TRBJ2-3; 10 positions match TRBD2. This CDR3 region has 16 residues. J gave up 1 base and V 0 bases, and 1 base lay outside the gene matches. Germline values: CDR1 PRHDT, CDR2 FYEKMQ (reference sequence). The CDR3 nucleotides read TGTGCCAGCAGCTTAGGGCTAGCGGGGGGCACAGATACGCAGTATTTT. Amino acid sequence: CASSLGLAGGTDTQYF. Filled out from reference TRBV13 and TRBJ2-3, the complete variable domain reads AAGVIQSPRHLIKEKRETATLKCYPIPRHDTVYWYQQGPGQDPQFLISFYEKMQSDKGSIPDRFSAQQFSDYHSELNMSSLELGDSALYFCASSLGLAGGTDTQYFGPGTRLTVL.

The genes are TRBV6-5 and TRBJ2-3; possible D gene TRBD1, 5 bases. The CDR3 runs to 15 residues. V was trimmed by 5 bases and J by 5 bases, leaving 17 bases between them. Germline V CDR1 and CDR2: MNHEY, SVGAGI. The CDR3 DNA follows: TGTGCCAGCAGTCGTTCAGGGTACGTGGAAGATACGCAGTATTTT. Protein sequence: CASSRSGYVEDTQYF.

This clone was seen more than once but under ten times. The J gene is TRBJ2-1, the V gene TRBV5-4, with TRBD2 matching 9 bases. The V and J ends lost 6 bases and 9 bases, in that order; junction bases with no gene match: 7. The CDR3 has 13 residues. Germline V gene sequence: CDR1 SGHNT, CDR2 YYREEE (reference sequence). CDR3 region: CASTSRGGTEQFF. The CDR3 DNA is TGTGCCAGCACCTCGCGGGGGGGAACTGAGCAGTTCTTC. Full variable domain (missing parts from reference TRBV5-4 and TRBJ2-1): ETGVTQSPTHLIKTRGQQVTLRCSSQSGHNTVSWYQQALGQGPQFIFQYYREEENGRGNFPPRFSGLQFPNYSSELNVNALELDDSALYLCASTSRGGTEQFFGPGTRLTVL.

The chain couples TRBV10-3 to TRBJ2-7; TRBD1 aligns across 7 bases. The CDR3 is made up of 15 amino acids. J lost 7 bases, V lost 2 bases, and 11 bases had no gene match. Germline V CDR1 and CDR2: ENHRY, SYGVKD. The CDR3 loop is CAISEPTGTSGEQYF. As DNA, the CDR3 is TGTGCCATCAGTGAGCCGACAGGGACCTCCGGGGAGCAGTACTTC.

This sequence joins TRBV28 and TRBJ1-5; D might be TRBD1 (5 bases). V was shortened by 8 bases and J by 0 bases, with 11 bases between the two germline ends. The CDR3 runs 14 residues. Germline V gene lookup returns CDR1 MDHEN and CDR2 SYDVKM. DNA of the CDR3: TGTGCCAGCTTCCCGGGACTTAGCAATCAGCCCCAGCATTTT. Translation gives CASFPGLSNQPQHF.

The chain couples TRBV7-9 to TRBJ2-5; no reliable D call. The J call may not be correct, given that the DNA end is closer to TRBJ2-7. The CDR3 spans 15 residues. The V gene's germline CDR1 is SEHNR and CDR2 FQNEAQ (reference sequence). This CDR3 is CASSPNLGSSYEQYF. CDR3 nucleotides: TGTGCCAGCAGCCCAAATTTAGGTAGCTCCTACGAGCAGTACTTC.

The chain carries TRBV29-1 and TRBJ2-1, with 7 positions matching TRBD1. Trimming took 5 bases from V and 3 from J; bases not matched to a gene: 4. The CDR3 consists of 13 residues. In germline, CDR1 is SQVTM, CDR2 ANQGSEA. The CDR3 loop is CSVLGGLYNEQFF. For the CDR3, the DNA is TGCAGCGTTCTAGGGGGCCTCTACAATGAGCAGTTCTTC.

The chain joins TRBV28 to TRBJ1-1, with D possibly matching TRBD1 (5 bases). The CDR3 has 13 residues. Germline V lookup: CDR1 MDHEN, CDR2 SYDVKM. V lost 3 bases to trimming and J lost 6 bases, with 11 bases between them. The CDR3 DNA is TGTGCCAGCAGTTTGGGGCAGGGCTCTGAAGCTTTCTTT. Residues: CASSLGQGSEAFF.

The chain is built from TRBV5-1 and TRBJ1-1; 8 bases align to TRBD1. Trimming cost V 4 bases and J 0 bases; bases outside gene matches: 5. CDR1 and CDR2 (germline): SGHRS, YFSETQ. The CDR3 is made up of 15 amino acids. As DNA, the CDR3 is TGCGCCAGCAGCCCAGACAGGGGAATGAACACTGAAGCTTTCTTT. This sequence encodes CASSPDRGMNTEAFF.

V usage is TRBV6-5 and J usage is TRBJ2-7; 9 bases are shared with TRBD1. The CDR3 is 14 residues long. CDR1 and CDR2 (germline): MNHEY, SVGAGI. V shed 8 bases, J shed 1 base, and the junction held 6 bases outside the gene matches. In nucleotides, the CDR3 is TGTGCCAGCCTACCCGGGACAGGGTCCTACGAGCAGTACTTC. It yields the protein CASLPGTGSYEQYF.